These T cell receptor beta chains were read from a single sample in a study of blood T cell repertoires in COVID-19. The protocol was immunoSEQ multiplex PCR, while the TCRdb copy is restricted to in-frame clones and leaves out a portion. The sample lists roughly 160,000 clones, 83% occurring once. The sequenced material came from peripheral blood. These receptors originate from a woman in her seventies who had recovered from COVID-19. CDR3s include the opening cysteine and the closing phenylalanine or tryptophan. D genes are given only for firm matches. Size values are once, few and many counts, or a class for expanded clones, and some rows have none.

CDR3 protein: CASSSISGTPYEQYF; CDR3 DNA: TGTGCCAGCAGTTCAATTAGCGGGACTCCCTACGAGCAGTACTTC; clone size: .; D gene: TRBD2; J gene: TRBJ2-7; V gene: TRBV28
CDR3 protein: CASSHLGRGSGAFF; CDR3 DNA: TGCGCCAGCAGCCACCTAGGGAGGGGGAGCGGAGCTTTCTTT; clone size: .; D gene: .; J gene: TRBJ1-1; V gene: TRBV4-1
CDR3 protein: CASSFRDRGSPQHF; CDR3 DNA: TGTGCCAGCAGTTTCCGGGACAGGGGAAGTCCCCAGCATTTT; clone size: .; D gene: TRBD1; J gene: TRBJ1-5; V gene: TRBV28
CDR3 protein: CASSTPGTATYEQYF; CDR3 DNA: TGTGCCAGCAGTACCCCCGGGACAGCAACCTACGAGCAGTACTTC; clone size: .; D gene: TRBD1; J gene: TRBJ2-7; V gene: TRBV2
CDR3 protein: CASSPTSDNSPLHF; CDR3 DNA: TGTGCCAGCAGCCCCACTTCCGATAATTCACCCCTCCACTTT; clone size: .; D gene: .; J gene: TRBJ1-6; V gene: TRBV3-1/TRBV3-2
CDR3 protein: CASSQGQGAQETQYF; CDR3 DNA: TGCGCCAGCAGCCAGGGACAGGGGGCCCAAGAGACCCAGTACTTC; clone size: .; D gene: TRBD1; J gene: TRBJ2-5; V gene: TRBV5-1
CDR3 protein: CASSLDWSTEAFF; CDR3 DNA: TGCGCCAGCAGCTTGGATTGGAGCACTGAAGCTTTCTTT; clone size: .; D gene: .; J gene: TRBJ1-1; V gene: TRBV5-1
CDR3 protein: CASSQGQQNTEAFF; CDR3 DNA: TGTGCCAGCAGCCAGGGGCAGCAGAACACTGAAGCTTTCTTT; clone size: few; D gene: .; J gene: TRBJ1-1; V gene: TRBV3-1/TRBV3-2
CDR3 protein: CASSVWDRAPTGSEAFF; CDR3 DNA: TGTGCCAGCAGCGTGTGGGACAGGGCCCCTACAGGGTCTGAAGCTTTCTTT; clone size: .; D gene: TRBD1; J gene: TRBJ1-1; V gene: TRBV7-2
CDR3 protein: CASSFGTGPSNQPQHF; CDR3 DNA: TGCGCCAGCAGCTTCGGTACAGGCCCTAGCAATCAGCCCCAGCATTTT; clone size: .; D gene: .; J gene: TRBJ1-5; V gene: TRBV5-1
CDR3 protein: CASSTLGREPYEQYF; CDR3 DNA: TGTGCCAGCAGTACCCTCGGGCGGGAGCCCTACGAGCAGTACTTC; clone size: .; D gene: TRBD2; J gene: TRBJ2-7; V gene: TRBV2
CDR3 protein: CSAARGTEAFF; CDR3 DNA: TGCAGTGCTGCCAGGGGCACTGAAGCTTTCTTT; clone size: .; D gene: .; J gene: TRBJ1-1; V gene: TRBV20-1
CDR3 protein: CASSVGGGSADTQYF; CDR3 DNA: TGTGCCAGCAGCGTAGGGGGAGGGAGCGCAGATACGCAGTATTTT; clone size: .; D gene: TRBD2; J gene: TRBJ2-3; V gene: TRBV9
CDR3 protein: CASSRGEKLFF; CDR3 DNA: TGTGCCAGCAGCAGAGGAGAAAAACTGTTTTTT; clone size: .; D gene: .; J gene: TRBJ1-4; V gene: TRBV12-3/TRBV12-4
CDR3 protein: CASSLIWDTEKLFF; CDR3 DNA: TGTGCCAGCAGTTTAATTTGGGACACTGAAAAACTGTTTTTT; clone size: .; D gene: .; J gene: TRBJ1-4; V gene: TRBV27
CDR3 protein: CASSPGTGGNNEQFF; CDR3 DNA: TGTGCCAGCAGCCCCGGGACAGGGGGAAACAATGAGCAGTTCTTC; clone size: .; D gene: TRBD1; J gene: TRBJ2-1; V gene: TRBV5-6
CDR3 protein: CASSQAAYEQYF; CDR3 DNA: TGTGCCAGCAGCCAAGCGGCCTACGAGCAGTACTTC; clone size: .; D gene: .; J gene: TRBJ2-7; V gene: TRBV3-1/TRBV3-2
CDR3 protein: CASNSKDRRSTDTQYF; CDR3 DNA: TGTGCCAGCAATTCGAAGGACAGACGAAGCACAGATACGCAGTATTTT; clone size: .; D gene: .; J gene: TRBJ2-3; V gene: TRBV21-1
CDR3 protein: CASTGLAGPYNEQFF; CDR3 DNA: TGCGCCAGCACCGGACTAGCGGGGCCTTACAATGAGCAGTTCTTC; clone size: few; D gene: TRBD2; J gene: TRBJ2-1; V gene: TRBV5-1
CDR3 protein: CASSALAGGHYEQYF; CDR3 DNA: TGTGCCAGCAGCGCCCTAGCGGGGGGCCACTACGAGCAGTACTTC; clone size: .; D gene: TRBD2; J gene: TRBJ2-7; V gene: TRBV7-9
CDR3 protein: CASSPQRGGGETQYF; CDR3 DNA: TGTGCCAGCAGCCCCCAGCGGGGGGGCGGGGAGACCCAGTACTTC; clone size: .; D gene: TRBD2; J gene: TRBJ2-5; V gene: TRBV3-1/TRBV3-2